Presented here are 6 T cell receptor beta chains from one specimen sequenced in a study of T cells in localized non-small cell lung cancer. Measured with immunoSEQ multiplex PCR; TCRdb has only the in-frame clones, and not every one. The data show about 33,000 clones, 90% to 95% seen once. This sample comprised PBMCs, obtained before any cancer treatment. These receptors all stem from a man between 40 and 70 years old with stage II lung adenocarcinoma.

The CDR3 reads CASSNRGNQPQHF. The CDR3 nucleotides read TGTGCCAGCAGCAACAGGGGCAATCAGCCCCAGCATTTT. This rearrangement joins TRBV21-1 to TRBJ1-5; the D call in the table, TRBD1, was not verified against the DNA. TRBV21-1 is termed a pseudogene. The CDR3 consists of 13 residues.

This clone was observed a few times. This rearrangement joins TRBV9 to TRBJ1-5; 11 bases are shared with TRBD1. Germline V gives CDR1 SGDLS, CDR2 YYNGEE. V shed 0 bases and J 6 bases; nucleotides not matched to a gene: 8. This CDR3 has 17 residues. The CDR3 is CASSVEPGTGGIQPQHF. The CDR3 DNA reads as TGTGCCAGCAGCGTAGAACCCGGGACAGGGGGTATTCAGCCCCAGCATTTT.

This chain joins TRBV5-1 and TRBJ2-7; TRBD2 is a possible D gene (5 bases). V was cut by 5 bases and J by 3 bases, with 12 bases left in between. The CDR3 totals 13 residues. Germline V gene lookup returns CDR1 SGHRS and CDR2 YFSETQ. The chain's CDR3 is CASRAQEVYEQYF. The CDR3 DNA sequence: TGCGCCAGCAGAGCTCAGGAGGTCTACGAGCAGTACTTC.

By share, this clone counts as medium-sized (0.01 to 0.1%). The chain couples TRBV6-5 to TRBJ2-1, with D unclear. V lost 2 bases and J lost 10, with 18 bases in between. The CDR3 has 15 residues. Germline assignment: CDR1 MNHEY and CDR2 SVGAGI. The CDR3 region is CASSYERRSTREQFF. CDR3 DNA: TGTGCCAGCAGTTACGAAAGACGTTCTACGCGGGAGCAGTTCTTC.

The DNA of the CDR3 is TGTGCCAGTAGTTTTGGGACAACGGATGGCTACACCTTC. It specifies CASSFGTTDGYTF. The rearrangement uses TRBV19 and TRBJ1-2; possible D gene TRBD1, 6 bases. Germline V gene sequence: CDR1 LNHDA, CDR2 SQIVND (reference sequence). CDR3 length equals 13 residues. Trimming left V 5 bases short and J 6 bases short, with 13 bases between.

For the CDR3, the DNA is TGTGCCAGCAGCACACACGGGTATAGGGGCCGGGCTTTCTTT. Translating it yields CASSTHGYRGRAFF. The chain couples TRBV6-6 to TRBJ1-1; tentative D call: TRBD1 (5 bases). The CDR3 is made up of 14 amino acids. The V gene's germline CDR1 is MNHNY and CDR2 SVGAGI (reference sequence). V lost 6 bases, J lost 11 bases, and 22 bases lay in between.